These 15 T cell receptor beta chains share one sample of origin, sequenced in a study of cytomegalovirus exposure and HLA in healthy donors. Measured with immunoSEQ multiplex PCR; TCRdb has only the in-frame clones, and not every one. The sample has around 250,000 clones, around 87% seen once. Sequences were obtained from PBMCs. The source of these receptors is a woman between 18 and 29 years old in good health and CMV-seronegative.

The chain carries TRBV4-1 and TRBJ2-4, with TRBD2 identical over 10 bases. CDR3 length equals 17 residues. In germline, CDR1 is MGHRA, CDR2 YSYEKL. With V trimmed by 1 base and J by 9 bases, 12 bases remained unmatched. CDR3 nucleotide sequence: TGCGCCAGCAGCCAAGGTAGCGGGGGGCCGGCGTTGAGCATTCAGTACTTC. Translated: CASSQGSGGPALSIQYF.

CDR3: CASSEHQGNTEAFF. CDR3 DNA: TGTGCCAGCAGCGAGCACCAGGGGAACACTGAAGCTTTCTTT. The chain recombines TRBV7-6 with TRBJ1-1, with D possibly being TRBD1 (5 bases). V gave up 5 bases and J gave up 1 base, with 11 bases separating them. Germline-derived CDR1 and CDR2 are SGHVS and FNYEAQ. This CDR3 has 14 residues. Using reference TRBV7-6 and TRBJ1-1 for the parts outside the CDR3, the full variable domain is GAGVSQSPRYKVTKRGQDVALRCDPISGHVSLYWYRQALGQGPEFLTYFNYEAQQDKSGLPNDRFSAERPEGSISTLTIQRTEQRDSAMYRCASSEHQGNTEAFFGQGTRLTVV.

J is TRBJ2-5 and V is TRBV28, with 9 nucleotides matching TRBD1. The CDR3 is 17 residues long. CDR1 is MDHEN, CDR2 SYDVKM, per germline. Losses at the gene ends were 6 bases for V and 5 bases for J; bases not matched to a gene: 16. The CDR3 DNA is TGTGCCAGCAGCCTAATGTGGGGACAGGGACGGTTGGAGACCCAGTACTTC. It specifies CASSLMWGQGRLETQYF.

The chain is built from TRBV7-9 and TRBJ1-6; D is ambiguous. The germline gives CDR1 SEHNR, CDR2 FQNEAQ (reference sequence). Trimming removed 1 base from V and 10 bases from J, with 14 bases in between. The CDR3 is made up of 15 amino acids. The CDR3 coding sequence is TGTGCCAGCAGCTTAGAGTCGGGTCTTTGGTCACCCCTCCACTTT. This translates into CASSLESGLWSPLHF.

The chain uses TRBV13 and TRBJ1-2; D perhaps matches TRBD1 (5 bases). Per germline, CDR1 PRHDT and CDR2 FYEKMQ (reference sequence). Trimming pared 4 bases from V and 2 bases from J, leaving 11 bases between. The CDR3 loop spans 14 amino acids. In DNA, the CDR3 is TGTGCCAGCAGCTGGGGCACGGTGAACTATGGCTACACCTTC. Translation: CASSWGTVNYGYTF. Using reference TRBV13 and TRBJ1-2 for the parts outside the CDR3, the full variable domain is AAGVIQSPRHLIKEKRETATLKCYPIPRHDTVYWYQQGPGQDPQFLISFYEKMQSDKGSIPDRFSAQQFSDYHSELNMSSLELGDSALYFCASSWGTVNYGYTFGSGTRLTVV.

V usage is TRBV19 and J usage is TRBJ2-5, with D maybe TRBD1 (5 bases). CDR3 length: 14 residues. The ends were cut back, 7 bases at V and 5 bases at J, with 17 bases in the middle. From germline, CDR1 is LNHDA and CDR2 SQIVND (reference sequence). The CDR3 reads CASNAVHRSETQYF. The CDR3 DNA reads as TGTGCCAGTAATGCTGTCCACAGGTCCGAGACCCAGTACTTC.

The V call is TRBV5-4, the J call TRBJ2-2; 8 bases are a match to TRBD1. Germline V lookup: CDR1 SGHNT, CDR2 YYREEE (reference sequence). After removal of 5 bases from V and 5 bases from J, the junction contained 5 bases not matched to a gene. The CDR3 has 14 amino acids. DNA of the CDR3: TGTGCCAGCAGTATGACAGGGGAGACCGGGGAGCTGTTTTTT. Encoded protein: CASSMTGETGELFF.

The genes are TRBV9 and TRBJ1-3; 8 positions agree with TRBD1. The germline CDR1 and CDR2 sequences are SGDLS and YYNGEE. The V and J ends lost 4 bases and 4 bases, in that order; junction bases with no gene match: 7. The CDR3 totals 15 residues. The CDR3 here is CASSTGGGAGNTIYF. As DNA, the CDR3 is TGTGCCAGCAGCACAGGGGGGGGAGCGGGAAACACCATATATTTT.

The chain has TRBV5-1 and TRBJ2-2; TRBD2 matches 9 bases. Trimming at V came to 4 bases and at J to 3 bases, leaving 4 bases not matched to a gene. Germline V gene lookup returns CDR1 SGHRS and CDR2 YFSETQ. This CDR3 has 15 residues. The CDR3, as DNA: TGCGCCAGCAGCGTAGCGGGGGAGGACACCGGGGAGCTGTTTTTT. Its protein is CASSVAGEDTGELFF.

The rearrangement uses TRBV4-3 and TRBJ2-5; TRBD2 matches 8 bases. This CDR3 has 16 residues. Germline V CDR1 and CDR2: LGHNA, YSLEER. The ends lost 2 bases at V and 2 bases at J; junction bases unmatched: 7. Here the CDR3 reads CASSQWGGGPQETQYF. The DNA of the CDR3 is TGCGCCAGCAGCCAATGGGGCGGGGGGCCACAAGAGACCCAGTACTTC.

CDR3 region: CASSLGTRGAGTDTQYF. The CDR3 DNA sequence: TGTGCCAGCAGCTTGGGCACTCGGGGGGCCGGCACAGATACGCAGTATTTT. This chain uses TRBV5-6 with TRBJ2-3; the D gene is possibly TRBD2 (7 bases). V was clipped by 0 bases and J by 1 base, with 15 bases between them. CDR3 length: 17 amino acids. CDR1 and CDR2 from the germline V gene are SGHDT and YYEEEE.

V and J are TRBV19 and TRBJ1-5; 7 bases are a match to TRBD1. CDR3 length: 14 amino acids. Germline V gives CDR1 LNHDA, CDR2 SQIVND (reference sequence). The V segment lost 7 bases and the J segment 7 bases; nucleotides outside the gene matches: 10. CDR3 in DNA: TGTGCCAGTACCACGACAGGGTTGGGACAGCCCCAGCATTTT. Translated, it gives CASTTTGLGQPQHF.

The chain links TRBV10-3 to TRBJ2-1; D perhaps matches TRBD2 (5 bases). Deletions cut 6 bases from V and 4 bases from J, with 16 bases between. This CDR3 region has 15 residues. Germline V gene sequence: CDR1 ENHRY, CDR2 SYGVKD. In DNA form, the CDR3 reads TGTGCCATCAGAAGTGGGTCGGAGGTTTACAATGAGCAGTTCTTC. This translates into CAIRSGSEVYNEQFF.

V and J are TRBV11-1 and TRBJ2-5; 9 bases align to TRBD2. From germline, CDR1 is SGHAT and CDR2 FQDESV (reference sequence). Trimming took 5 bases from V and 2 from J; bases not matched to a gene: 6. This CDR3 is built from 15 residues. CDR3 protein: CASSATTSGQETQYF. The DNA of the CDR3 is TGTGCCAGCAGCGCGACGACTAGCGGACAAGAGACCCAGTACTTC.

This clone was recorded once. The gene calls are TRBV9 and TRBJ2-1; TRBD1 is a possible D gene (6 bases). CDR1 and CDR2 from the germline V gene are SGDLS and YYNGEE. The CDR3 contains 17 residues. Trimming stripped 4 bases from V and 0 bases from J, with 17 bases between. In DNA, the CDR3 is TGTGCCAGCAGCCCGAGGGGGATGCCGAGCTCCTACAATGAGCAGTTCTTC. It translates to CASSPRGMPSSYNEQFF.